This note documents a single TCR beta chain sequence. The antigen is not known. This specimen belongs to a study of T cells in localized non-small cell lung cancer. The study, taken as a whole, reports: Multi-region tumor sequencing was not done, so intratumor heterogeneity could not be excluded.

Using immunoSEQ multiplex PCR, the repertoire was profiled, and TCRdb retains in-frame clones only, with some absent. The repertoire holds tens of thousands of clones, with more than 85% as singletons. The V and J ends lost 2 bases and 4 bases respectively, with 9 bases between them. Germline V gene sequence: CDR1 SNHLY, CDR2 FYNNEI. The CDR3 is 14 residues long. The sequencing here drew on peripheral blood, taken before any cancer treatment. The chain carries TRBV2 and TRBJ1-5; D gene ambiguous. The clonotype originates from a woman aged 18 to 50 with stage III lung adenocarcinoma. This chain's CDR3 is CASSERAANQPQHF. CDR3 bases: TGTGCCAGCAGTGAAAGGGCAGCTAATCAGCCCCAGCATTTT.